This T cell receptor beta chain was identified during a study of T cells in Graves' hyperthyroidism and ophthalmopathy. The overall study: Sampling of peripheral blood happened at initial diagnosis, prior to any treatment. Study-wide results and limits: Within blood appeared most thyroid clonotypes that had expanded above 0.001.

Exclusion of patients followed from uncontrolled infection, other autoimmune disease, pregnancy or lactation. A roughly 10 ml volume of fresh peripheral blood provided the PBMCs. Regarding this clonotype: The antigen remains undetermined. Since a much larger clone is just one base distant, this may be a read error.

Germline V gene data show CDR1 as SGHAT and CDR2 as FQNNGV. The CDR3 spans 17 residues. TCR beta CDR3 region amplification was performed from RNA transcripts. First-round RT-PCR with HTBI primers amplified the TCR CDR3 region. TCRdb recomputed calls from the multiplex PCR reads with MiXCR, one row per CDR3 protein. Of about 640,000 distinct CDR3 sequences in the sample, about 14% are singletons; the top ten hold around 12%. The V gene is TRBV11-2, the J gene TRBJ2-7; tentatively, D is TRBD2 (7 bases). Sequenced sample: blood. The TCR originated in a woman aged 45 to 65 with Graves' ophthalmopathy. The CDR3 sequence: CASSSIQGREKVYGQYF. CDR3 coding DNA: TGTGCCAGCAGCTCCATCCAGGGGCGGGAGAAGGTATACGGGCAGTACTTC.